The clone carrying this TCR beta chain was seen only a few times. Mouse gene names apply. Coverage ceases 1 residue before the CDR3 finishes, and the germline J gene fills in the end. The data derive from a study of tissue T cells after allogeneic stem cell transplantation. Time point noted: mouse harvest day 7 after allogeneic transplant. Tail vein injection delivered 10^7 T-cell-depleted bone marrow cells and 10^6 splenic CD5+ T cells. Trimming left V 3 bases short and J 1 base short, with 6 bases between. Germline assignment: CDR1 SGHDT and CDR2 FRDEAV. This CDR3 contains 13 residues. This table comes from immunoSEQ multiplex PCR, and its TCRdb copy is limited to in-frame clones, with some not included. The sample includes some 7,600 clones, approximately 48% of them seen just once.

The sample was gut tissue. The chain employs TRBV14 and TRBJ2-5, with D tentatively TRBD2 (6 bases). This clonotype originated in a female BALB/c mouse given C57BL/6 T cells with graft-versus-host disease after an allogeneic hematopoietic cell transplant. CDR3 sequence reads: CASSWGDQDTQYF. The CDR3 bases that were read are TGTGCCAGCAGTTGGGGGGACCAAGACACCCAGTAC.